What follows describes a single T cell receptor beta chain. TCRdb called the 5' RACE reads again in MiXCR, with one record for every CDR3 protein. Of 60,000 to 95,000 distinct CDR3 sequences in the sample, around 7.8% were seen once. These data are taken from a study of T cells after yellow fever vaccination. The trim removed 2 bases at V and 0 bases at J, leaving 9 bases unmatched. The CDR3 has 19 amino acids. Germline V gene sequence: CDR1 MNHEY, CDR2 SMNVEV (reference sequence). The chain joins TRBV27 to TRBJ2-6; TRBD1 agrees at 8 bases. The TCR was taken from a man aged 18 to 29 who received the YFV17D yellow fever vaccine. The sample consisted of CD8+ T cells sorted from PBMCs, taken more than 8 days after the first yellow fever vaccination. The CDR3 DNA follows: TGTGCCAGCAGTTTAATGTACAGGGGGACACCCTCTGGGGCCAACGTCCTGACTTTC. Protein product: CASSLMYRGTPSGANVLTF.